The next 15 T cell receptor beta chains were all read from a single sample in a study of cytomegalovirus exposure and HLA in healthy donors (dated by TCRdb to the late 2010s). The library was made by the immunoSEQ multiplex PCR assay. A mixture of 60 forward primers for TCR Vbeta segments and 13 reverse primers for TCR Jbeta segments was used in the multiplex PCR. Entries here come from immuneACCESS through TCRdb and include only in-frame sequences with V and J called. Some clones fail to appear in such tables; in the studies checked, an unresolved V gene covers under half of the shortfall, and the cause of the remainder is unknown. Across this sample there are under 200,000 clones, with roughly 80% seen only once. About 0.76% of the sample goes to the ten largest clones. Specimen: PBMCs. The receptors stem from a young woman in good health and CMV-seronegative.

J is TRBJ2-7 and V is TRBV6-1; 8 nucleotides match TRBD2. The CDR3 is 15 residues long. V lost 7 bases and J lost 4; bases outside the gene matches: 12. Germline CDR1 reads MNHNS; CDR2 reads SASEGT. The CDR3 nucleotides read TGTGCCAGCACCCGAGGGGGACTAGAGACATACGAGCAGTACTTC. Amino acids: CASTRGGLETYEQYF.

V gene TRBV28 combines with J gene TRBJ2-1; possibly TRBD2 for D (5 bases). V lost 1 base and J 5 bases, leaving 15 bases between the germline ends. The germline V gene has CDR1 MDHEN and CDR2 SYDVKM. The CDR3 consists of 16 residues. CDR3 protein: CASSLSGKGSNNEQFF. The CDR3 region has the DNA TGTGCCAGCAGTTTATCGGGGAAGGGATCCAACAATGAGCAGTTCTTC.

This chain connects TRBV5-1 to TRBJ2-3, with D tentatively TRBD2 (6 bases). V was pared by 5 bases and J by 4 bases, with 14 bases between. Germline CDR1 and CDR2: SGHRS and YFSETQ. The CDR3 covers 14 residues. The CDR3 reads CASSTPEGADTQYF. The CDR3 DNA reads as TGCGCCAGCAGTACGCCGGAGGGCGCAGATACGCAGTATTTT.

The chain joins TRBV19 to TRBJ1-4; the match to TRBD1 covers 7 bases. The CDR3 is 14 amino acids. After removal of 5 bases from V and 5 bases from J, the junction contained 5 bases not matched to a gene. Germline lookup yields CDR1 LNHDA and CDR2 SQIVND (reference sequence). The CDR3 nucleotides are TGTGCCAGTAGTGACACAGGGGTCAATGAAAAACTGTTTTTT. This encodes CASSDTGVNEKLFF. Full variable domain (rest looked up from reference TRBV19 and TRBJ1-4): DGGITQSPKYLFRKEGQNVTLSCEQNLNHDAMYWYRQDPGQGLRLIYYSQIVNDFQKGDIAEGYSVSREKKESFPLTVTSAQKNPTAFYLCASSDTGVNEKLFFGSGTQLSVL.

This clone has only one observation. J is TRBJ2-6 and V is TRBV5-5; no clear D gene. V lost 1 base and J 0 bases, leaving 5 bases between the germline ends. The CDR3 has 15 residues. Per the germline V gene, CDR1 is SGHKS and CDR2 is YYEKEE (reference sequence). CDR3 amino acids: CASSLYSSGANVLTF. The CDR3 DNA follows: TGTGCCAGCAGCTTGTACAGCTCTGGGGCCAACGTCCTGACTTTC.

The chain links TRBV4-1 to TRBJ2-2; weak D call: TRBD2 (6 bases). Between the trimmed V and J ends, which lost 5 bases and 6 bases, there was a span of 10 bases. Per germline, CDR1 MGHRA and CDR2 YSYEKL. CDR3 length equals 13 residues. In nucleotides, the CDR3 is TGCGCCAGCAGCTCGGAGGGGCCCGGGGAGCTGTTTTTT. Translated, it gives CASSSEGPGELFF.

This CDR3 is CASSLEQGTEAFF. The CDR3 coding sequence is TGTGCCAGCAGCTTAGAGCAGGGCACTGAAGCTTTCTTT. The rearrangement uses TRBV7-6 and TRBJ1-1, with TRBD1 as a possible D gene (5 bases). Germline lookup yields CDR1 SGHVS and CDR2 FNYEAQ. V lost 1 base and J lost 4, with 7 bases in between. The CDR3 is made up of 13 amino acids.

The rearrangement links TRBV28 to TRBJ2-3; 10 nucleotides agree with TRBD1. CDR1 is MDHEN and CDR2 is SYDVKM in the germline V gene. The V gene end was trimmed by 6 bases and the J gene end by 7 bases; junction bases not matched to a gene: 10. The CDR3 extends over 15 amino acids. Here the CDR3 reads CASSGGGQGTNTQYF. The DNA for the CDR3 is TGTGCCAGCAGCGGAGGGGGACAGGGGACGAATACGCAGTATTTT.

This chain joins TRBV4-3 and TRBJ2-1; TRBD1 might be the D (5 bases). V was trimmed by 0 bases and J by 9 bases, leaving 9 bases between them. Germline V gives CDR1 LGHNA, CDR2 YSLEER. The CDR3 has 13 residues. The CDR3 region is CASSQDRVGEQFF. The CDR3 DNA sequence: TGCGCCAGCAGCCAAGACAGGGTAGGTGAGCAGTTCTTC.

The chain recombines TRBV6-5 with TRBJ1-2; 7 bases align to TRBD1. The length of the CDR3 is 15 residues. J gave up 4 bases and V 0 bases, and 5 bases lay outside the gene matches. Germline CDR1 reads MNHEY; CDR2 reads SVGAGI. CDR3 residues: CASSYSGDSSYGYTF. Here the CDR3 DNA reads TGTGCCAGCAGTTACTCCGGGGACAGCAGCTATGGCTACACCTTC.

The CDR3 sequence is CASILWAQGFGYTF. The CDR3 DNA is TGTGCCAGCATCTTATGGGCACAGGGTTTTGGCTACACCTTC. The chain carries TRBV2 and TRBJ1-2; tentatively, D is TRBD1 (6 bases). The CDR3 is 14 amino acids. Trimming took off 7 bases at V and 7 bases at J, with 19 bases between the two ends. The germline V gene encodes CDR1 SNHLY and CDR2 FYNNEI.

This sequence joins TRBV5-6 and TRBJ1-2, with D uncertain. The germline CDR1 and CDR2 sequences are SGHDT and YYEEEE. Trimming shortened V by 0 bases and J by 0 bases, and 12 bases separated the two germline ends. CDR3 length equals 16 residues. As DNA, the CDR3 is TGTGCCAGCAGCTTGGGTCCCAGGAACACTAACTATGGCTACACCTTC. Its translation is CASSLGPRNTNYGYTF.

This clone was observed once. The genes are TRBV5-1 and TRBJ2-1; D is uncertain. The V gene's germline CDR1 is SGHRS and CDR2 YFSETQ. V was cut by 1 base and J by 2 bases, with 13 bases left in between. This CDR3 has 16 amino acids. CDR3 residues: CASSLTAFNPYNEQFF. The CDR3 nucleotides are TGCGCCAGCAGCTTGACAGCTTTCAACCCCTACAATGAGCAGTTCTTC.

The CDR3 DNA reads TGTGCCAGCGGGCACCCGACTAGCGGGAGCGGTATAGATACGCAGTATTTT. Encoded protein: CASGHPTSGSGIDTQYF. The rearrangement joins TRBV21-1 to TRBJ2-3; no DNA check was done on the table's D call, TRBD2. TRBV21-1 is labeled a pseudogene. The CDR3 contains 17 residues.

The chain joins TRBV7-9 to TRBJ2-1; no firm D call. The V gene's germline CDR1 is SEHNR and CDR2 FQNEAQ (reference sequence). This CDR3 has 15 amino acids. V was shortened by 3 bases and J by 0 bases, with 9 bases between the two germline ends. The CDR3 here is CASSLRQSSYNEQFF. Written as DNA, the CDR3 is TGTGCCAGCAGCTTGCGGCAAAGCTCCTACAATGAGCAGTTCTTC.